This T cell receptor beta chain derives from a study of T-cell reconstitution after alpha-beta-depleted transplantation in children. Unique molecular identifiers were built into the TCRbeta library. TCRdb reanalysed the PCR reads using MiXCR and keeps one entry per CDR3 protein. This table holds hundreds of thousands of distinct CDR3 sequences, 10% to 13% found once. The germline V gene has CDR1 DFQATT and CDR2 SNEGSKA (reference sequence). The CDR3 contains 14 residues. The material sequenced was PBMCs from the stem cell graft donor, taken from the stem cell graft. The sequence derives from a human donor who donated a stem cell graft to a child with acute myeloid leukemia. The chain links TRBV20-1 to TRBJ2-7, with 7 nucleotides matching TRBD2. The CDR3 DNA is TGCAGCGCCGAGGGAGGGCGTCCGGGGGGCGAGCAGTACTTC. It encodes CSAEGGRPGGEQYF.